Listed below are T cell receptor beta chains from one sample, sequenced in a study of monozygotic twins with cystic fibrosis. Using immunoSEQ multiplex PCR, the repertoire was profiled, and TCRdb retains in-frame clones only, with some absent. The profile shows approximately 36,000 clones, about 89% of them singletons. The specimen sequenced was blood. The receptors come from a boy between 2 and 10 years old with cystic fibrosis. The CDR3 runs from the conserved cysteine through the conserved F or W. The order of the fields is clone size, V gene, J gene, D gene, CDR3 DNA, CDR3 protein. A D gene is named only where the DNA matches it firmly. Size is omitted from some rows. Given values are once, few, many or a class for expanded clones.

NA	TRBV29-1	TRBJ2-7	NA	TGCAGCGTCAGGCGGGGCCACGAGCAGTACTTC	CSVRRGHEQYF
NA	TRBV4-1	TRBJ2-5	NA	TGCGCCAAGGAACGGGATGTGCAAGAGACCCAGTACTTC	CAKERDVQETQYF
NA	TRBV4-2	TRBJ1-1	NA	TGTGCCAGCAGCCAACCGGGCCGCGGCACTGAAGCTTTCTTT	CASSQPGRGTEAFF
NA	TRBV7-8	TRBJ2-7	NA	TGTGCCAGCAGCTTTACGGCTGGCGACGAGCAGTACTTC	CASSFTAGDEQYF
NA	TRBV5-4	TRBJ2-3	NA	TGTGCCAGCAGCATGGGCACAGATACGCAGTATTTT	CASSMGTDTQYF
NA	TRBV7-9	TRBJ2-7	NA	TGTGCCAGCAGCTTAGTGTTGATTGGGGGTCTAACCTACGAGCAGTACTTC	CASSLVLIGGLTYEQYF
few	TRBV4-2	TRBJ1-2	TRBD1	TGTGCCAGCAGCCAAGGGGACAGTGGCTACACCTTC	CASSQGDSGYTF
NA	TRBV7-2	TRBJ1-2	NA	TGTGCCAGCAGCCCAACGGGGGCGAGATATGGCTACACCTTC	CASSPTGARYGYTF
NA	TRBV6-5	TRBJ1-2	TRBD1	TGTGCCAGCAGGCTGGGACAGACGACTCATGGCTACACCTTC	CASRLGQTTHGYTF
once	TRBV6-6	TRBJ1-2	NA	TGTGCCAGCAGTTACTTTCCGGGGGGCGCGGACTATGGCTACACCTTC	CASSYFPGGADYGYTF
once	TRBV6-5	TRBJ1-4	TRBD1	TGTGCCAGCAGTCCACAGGGGTTGACTAATGAAAAACTGTTTTTT	CASSPQGLTNEKLFF
NA	TRBV4-1	TRBJ2-5	NA	TGCGCCAGCAGCCAAGGGTGGTCTGGCGGAGTGGGGGAGACCCAGTACTTC	CASSQGWSGGVGETQYF
NA	TRBV7-8	TRBJ2-2	NA	TGTGCCAGCAGCTTTTTTAGTACCTCCGGGGAGCTGTTTTTT	CASSFFSTSGELFF
NA	TRBV7-9	TRBJ1-1	NA	TGTGCCAGCAGTCCCTTTTTGAACACTGAAGCTTTCTTT	CASSPFLNTEAFF
NA	TRBV18	TRBJ2-7	NA	TGTGCCAGCTCACCATTTGAGACTGCATACTCCTACGAGCAGTACTTC	CASSPFETAYSYEQYF
NA	TRBV13	TRBJ2-7	NA	TGTGCCAGCAGCCACACAAGCGGCCAGGGCGTTACCTACGAGCAGTACTTC	CASSHTSGQGVTYEQYF
NA	TRBV4-1	TRBJ2-3	NA	TGCGCCAGCAGGATTAGCGGCACAGATACGCAGTATTTT	CASRISGTDTQYF
NA	TRBV9	TRBJ1-5	NA	TGTGCCAGCAGCGTATCTGAAAATCAGCCCCAGCATTTT	CASSVSENQPQHF
NA	TRBV2	TRBJ2-1	TRBD1	TGTGCCAGCAGGGGGGACAGGATCTACAATGAGCAGTTCTTC	CASRGDRIYNEQFF
NA	TRBV7-9	TRBJ1-1	TRBD1	TGTGCCAGCAGCTTAGCACAGGGGGCGGCAGCTTTCTTT	CASSLAQGAAAFF
NA	TRBV7-3	TRBJ2-7	TRBD2	TGTGCCAGCAGCTTAGCGGGGGGGACCCCCTACGAGCAGTACTTC	CASSLAGGTPYEQYF
NA	TRBV10-3	TRBJ1-6	NA	TGTGCCATCAGTGAGCTCTCATATAATTCACCCCTCCACTTT	CAISELSYNSPLHF
NA	TRBV13	TRBJ2-7	TRBD1	TGTGCCAGCAGCGGGCGGGACAGGGGATCCTACGAGCAGTACTTC	CASSGRDRGSYEQYF
NA	TRBV5-1	TRBJ2-3	TRBD2	TGCGCCAGCAGCTCCCGGGGAGGGGTGGGCACAGATACGCAGTATTTT	CASSSRGGVGTDTQYF
NA	TRBV19	TRBJ1-2	NA	TGTGCCAGTAACCCAATGGTTGGCGTATATCTAACTAACTATGGCTACACCTTC	CASNPMVGVYLTNYGYTF
once	TRBV2	TRBJ2-2	NA	TGTGCCAGCAGTCTTATGGCGCTGGGGACCGGGGAGCTGTTTTTT	CASSLMALGTGELFF
few	TRBV5-4	TRBJ1-1	NA	TGTGCCAGCAGCTTTTCAGCAAACACTGAAGCTTTCTTT	CASSFSANTEAFF
NA	TRBV13	TRBJ2-2	NA	TGTGCCAGCAGCTCCGGGACACCTTACACCGGGGAGCTGTTTTTT	CASSSGTPYTGELFF
NA	TRBV20-1	TRBJ2-1	NA	TGCAGTGCTTCAGGGGTGGATGAGCAGTTCTTC	CSASGVDEQFF
few	TRBV10-2	TRBJ1-5	TRBD1	TGCGCCAGCAGCCTGACAGGGCTCAATCAGCCCCAGCATTTT	CASSLTGLNQPQHF
NA	TRBV19	TRBJ1-2	NA	TGTGCCAGTAGCCCAGGTACTTATGGCTACACCTTC	CASSPGTYGYTF
NA	TRBV13	TRBJ1-2	NA	TGTGCCAGCAGCTTAGGCTCGGGACCCTTTAACTATGGCTACACCTTC	CASSLGSGPFNYGYTF
NA	TRBV9	TRBJ1-1	NA	TGTGCCAGCAGCGTATTACAGTCCGTGACGAACACTGAAGCTTTCTTT	CASSVLQSVTNTEAFF
once	TRBV2	TRBJ1-1	NA	TGTGCCAGCAGTGGGTGGGGCACTGAAGCTTTCTTT	CASSGWGTEAFF
NA	TRBV7-9	TRBJ2-2	TRBD2	TGTGCCAGCAGCGAGGGAGGGGTCACCGGGGAGCTGTTTTTT	CASSEGGVTGELFF
NA	TRBV5-1	TRBJ1-2	NA	TGCGCCAGCAGTGGGGGAGAGGTCTATGGCTACACCTTC	CASSGGEVYGYTF
NA	TRBV7-2	TRBJ2-2	TRBD1	TGTGCCAGCAGCGTAGTTCTTGGACAGGGAAACACCGGGGAGCTGTTTTTT	CASSVVLGQGNTGELFF
NA	TRBV2	TRBJ2-7	TRBD1	TGTGCCAGCAGTGAACAGTCCAGGGGGCTGGTCGAGCAGTACTTC	CASSEQSRGLVEQYF
once	TRBV5-6	TRBJ1-4	NA	TGTGCCAGCAGCTCCCCGGGACGCGGTAATGAAAAACTGTTTTTT	CASSSPGRGNEKLFF
NA	TRBV5-1	TRBJ2-2	NA	TGCGCCAGCAGCCCCCGGGAAGGAGGGACCGGGGAGCTGTTTTTT	CASSPREGGTGELFF
NA	TRBV11-3	TRBJ1-1	NA	TGTGCCAGCAGCTTGGGCACTGAAGCTTTCTTT	CASSLGTEAFF
NA	TRBV7-9	TRBJ2-7	NA	TGTGCCAGCAGCGGAGACGCGCCCCTGTACTTC	CASSGDAPLYF